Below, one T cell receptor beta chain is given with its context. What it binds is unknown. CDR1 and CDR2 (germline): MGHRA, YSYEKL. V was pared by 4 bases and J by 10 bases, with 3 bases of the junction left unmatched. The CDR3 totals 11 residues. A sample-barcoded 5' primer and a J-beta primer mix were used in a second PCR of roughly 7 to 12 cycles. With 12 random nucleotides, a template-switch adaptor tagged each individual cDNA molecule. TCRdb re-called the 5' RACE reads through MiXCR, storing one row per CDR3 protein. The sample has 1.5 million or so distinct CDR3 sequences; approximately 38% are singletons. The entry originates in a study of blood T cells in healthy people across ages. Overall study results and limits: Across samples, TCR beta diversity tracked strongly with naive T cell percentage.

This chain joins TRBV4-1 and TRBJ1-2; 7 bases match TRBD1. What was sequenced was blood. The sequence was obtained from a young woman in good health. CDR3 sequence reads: CASSPGTDYTF. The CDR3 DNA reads TGCGCCAGCAGCCCCGGGACAGACTACACCTTC.